The clone carrying this T cell receptor beta chain appeared a single time. This sample stems from a study of blood T cell repertoires in COVID-19. Study details: The samples span acute and convalescent COVID-19 from the United States, Italy and Spain.

In Seattle, patients joined the study during active infection and were tracked longitudinally. Per the study methods: Reference gene primer amplification gave estimated nucleated cell counts. Libraries were prepared by immunoSEQ multiplex PCR; TCRdb keeps only in-frame clonotypes and omits some of them. That table is the source of V, J and clone size, and D and trimming were worked out from the DNA. The table records about 440,000 clones, 70% to 90% of them present only once. The TCR comes from a woman between 50 and 59 years old with COVID-19, enrolled during active disease. The source material was peripheral blood.

The CDR3 DNA reads as TGTGCCACCAGTGATGCTACCGGCTACACCTTC. This encodes CATSDATGYTF. The chain combines TRBV24-1 with TRBJ1-2; D gene uncertain. The V and J ends lost 3 bases and 8 bases respectively, with 6 bases between them. This CDR3 has 11 amino acids. Germline lookup yields CDR1 KGHDR and CDR2 SFDVKD.